This is a list of T cell receptor beta chains from one sample in a study of OX40 agonist ivuxolimab in advanced cancers. Sequencing used immunoSEQ multiplex PCR; TCRdb keeps in-frame clones, though not all of them. The profile shows tens of thousands of clones, around 90% of them singletons. The sequenced sample was CD4+ or CD8+ T cells sorted from blood, obtained in a trial of the OX40 agonist ivuxolimab. The receptor source for this set is an adult with an advanced solid tumor such as melanoma, head and neck, liver or kidney cancer. CDR3s include the opening cysteine and the closing phenylalanine or tryptophan.

TRBJ2-2 TRBV28 CASSFPPEGAYTGELFF
TRBJ2-7 TRBV9 CASSEGQTYEQYF
TRBJ1-2 TRBV7-2 CASSLRGEVYGYTF
TRBJ2-1 TRBV20-1 CSARGGLEQFF
TRBJ1-4 TRBV10-2 CASSGRGGTNEKLFF
TRBJ2-5 TRBV7-9 CASPRDETQYF
TRBJ1-1 TRBV7-6 CASSLATGDTEAFF
TRBJ2-2 TRBV5-6 CASSTGTGELFF
TRBJ2-7 TRBV12-2 CASRLEGSLDWDGYEQYF
TRBJ1-2 TRBV4-1 CASSQDPSGANYGYTF
TRBJ2-1 TRBV28 CASSSLRASYEQFF
TRBJ2-7 TRBV5-1 CASSLGQGEADEQYF
TRBJ2-3 TRBV28 CASSDGTDTQYF
TRBJ2-1 TRBV29-1 CSVEDPDHSGSSYNEQFF
TRBJ1-2 TRBV5-4 CASSLGGSAYGYTF
TRBJ2-1 TRBV9 CASSAGTPHNEQFF
TRBJ2-6 TRBV7-9 CASSLGGVGANVLTF
TRBJ2-7 TRBV2 CAGLGQGSVYEQYF
TRBJ2-1 TRBV6-5 CASSYTTVYNEQFF
TRBJ2-1 TRBV28 CASGTSGGDSEQFF
TRBJ2-3 TRBV7-9 CASSLAEKGGDTQYF
TRBJ1-1 TRBV6-6 CASSQRSTGRAEAFF
TRBJ2-7 TRBV7-9 CASSAPRQRGYEQYF
TRBJ1-6 TRBV27 CASSPWTALNSPLHF
TRBJ1-2 TRBV11-2 CASSLDPGGGLYGYTF
TRBJ1-1 TRBV27 CASSSLGGQGKGKAFF
TRBJ2-3 TRBV5-6 CASSLGNLGDTQYF
TRBJ1-2 TRBV28 CATRGVYGYTF
TRBJ1-1 TRBV5-1 CASSFRDGKTEAFF